Presented here are 3 T cell receptor beta chains from one specimen sequenced in a study of blood T cell repertoires in COVID-19. The repertoire was sequenced with immunoSEQ multiplex PCR; TCRdb's copy has only in-frame clones and lacks some. The sample has fewer than 85,000 clones, over 70% seen once. The material sequenced was peripheral blood. These receptors were taken from a man between 50 and 59 years old with active COVID-19.

This CDR3 is CASSWGTGEDTQYF. Here the CDR3 DNA reads TGCGCCAGCAGCTGGGGGACAGGGGAAGATACGCAGTATTTT. The chain carries TRBV5-1 and TRBJ2-3; 10 bases are shared with TRBD1. There are 14 residues in the CDR3. The ends lost 3 bases at V and 5 bases at J; junction bases unmatched: 3. Germline assignment: CDR1 SGHRS and CDR2 YFSETQ.

The CDR3 coding sequence is TGTGCCAGCAGCTTTTCGGTCGGGGGGGTGTACGAGCAGTACTTC. Its translation: CASSFSVGGVYEQYF. The V gene is TRBV7-8, the J gene TRBJ2-7; 8 bases map to TRBD2. CDR1 SGHVS and CDR2 FQNEAQ come from the germline V gene. Trimming cost V 3 bases and J 4 bases; bases outside gene matches: 8. There are 15 residues in the CDR3.

The rearrangement links TRBV6-5 to TRBJ2-5; 9 bases match TRBD1. CDR3 length: 14 amino acids. The V gene end was trimmed by 5 bases and the J gene end by 6 bases; junction bases not matched to a gene: 7. The germline V gene encodes CDR1 MNHEY and CDR2 SVGAGI. CDR3 in amino acids: CASSPGQGRQTQYF. CDR3 nucleotide sequence: TGTGCCAGCAGTCCCGGACAGGGGAGGCAGACCCAGTACTTC.